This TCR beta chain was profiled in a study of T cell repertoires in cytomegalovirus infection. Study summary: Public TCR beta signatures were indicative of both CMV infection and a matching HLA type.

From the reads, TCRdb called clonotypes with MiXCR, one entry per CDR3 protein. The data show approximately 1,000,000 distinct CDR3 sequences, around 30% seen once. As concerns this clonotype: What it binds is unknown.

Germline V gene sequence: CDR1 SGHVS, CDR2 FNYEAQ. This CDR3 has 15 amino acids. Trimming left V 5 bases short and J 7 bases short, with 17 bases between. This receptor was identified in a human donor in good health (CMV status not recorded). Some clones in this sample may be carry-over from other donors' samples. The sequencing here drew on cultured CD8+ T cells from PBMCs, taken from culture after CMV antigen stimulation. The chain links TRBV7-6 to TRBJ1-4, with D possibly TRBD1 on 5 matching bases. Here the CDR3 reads CASSPSGGVPEKLFF. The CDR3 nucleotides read TGTGCCAGCAGCCCTAGTGGGGGGGTCCCTGAAAAACTGTTTTTT. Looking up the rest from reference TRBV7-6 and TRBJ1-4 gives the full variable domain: GAGVSQSPRYKVTKRGQDVALRCDPISGHVSLYWYRQALGQGPEFLTYFNYEAQQDKSGLPNDRFSAERPEGSISTLTIQRTEQRDSAMYRCASSPSGGVPEKLFFGSGTQLSVL.